Following are 30 T cell receptor beta chains from one sample sequenced in a study of response to subunit inactivated influenza vaccine. TCRdb reanalysed the RT-PCR reads using MiXCR and keeps one entry per CDR3 protein. This sample has about 500,000 distinct CDR3 sequences, with 10% to 15% found just once. The sequencing here drew on PBMCs from blood, taken about 40 days after vaccination. The receptors stem from a man aged 45-65 years who received an inactivated influenza vaccine.

This rearrangement joins TRBV10-3 to TRBJ2-3; a weak D match, TRBD1 (6 bases). The CDR3 consists of 13 residues. The V and J ends lost 7 bases and 4 bases respectively, with 12 bases between them. The V gene's germline CDR1 is ENHRY and CDR2 SYGVKD. The CDR3 sequence: CAINSGAADTQYF. CDR3 nucleotides: TGTGCCATCAACTCAGGGGCCGCAGATACGCAGTATTTT.

This clonotype was recorded many times. The V call is TRBV10-2, the J call TRBJ2-2; D is uncertain. The ends were cut back, 10 bases at V and 7 bases at J, with 13 bases in the middle. Germline V CDR1 and CDR2: WSHSY, SAAADI. The CDR3 totals 12 residues. CDR3 residues: CATWDPIGELFF. The CDR3 DNA follows: TGCGCCACCTGGGATCCGATCGGGGAGCTGTTTTTT.

In this sample, this clonotype turned up a few times. The chain is built from TRBV19 and TRBJ2-1, with TRBD1 as a possible D gene (6 bases). CDR1 and CDR2 from the germline V gene are LNHDA and SQIVND (reference sequence). This CDR3 has 15 residues. V lost 5 bases to trimming and J lost 2 bases, with 13 bases between them. For the CDR3, the DNA is TGTGCCAGTAGTTTACAGGGTATCCCCTACAATGAGCAGTTCTTC. Its protein product is CASSLQGIPYNEQFF.

The rearrangement links TRBV7-9 to TRBJ2-4, with D perhaps TRBD1 (5 bases). Germline CDR1 is SEHNR and CDR2 is FQNEAQ (reference sequence). The CDR3 length is 17 residues. V was clipped by 5 bases and J by 6 bases, with 23 bases between them. The CDR3 DNA is TGTGCCAGCAGCCGCAAAGACCAGGGTGGGTGGGGAAACATTCAGTACTTC. Its protein is CASSRKDQGGWGNIQYF.

V is TRBV10-2 and J is TRBJ2-1, with TRBD1 matching over 7 bases. Germline values: CDR1 WSHSY, CDR2 SAAADI. With V trimmed by 6 bases and J by 2 bases, 7 bases remained unmatched. CDR3 length: 15 amino acids. The chain's CDR3 is CASRLGQLTYNEQFF. As DNA, the CDR3 is TGCGCCAGCAGGCTGGGACAGCTAACCTACAATGAGCAGTTCTTC.

The V and J genes are TRBV12-3 or TRBV12-4 and TRBJ2-7; 8 nucleotides agree with TRBD1. The CDR3 consists of 15 residues. Trimming cost V 6 bases and J 2 bases; bases outside gene matches: 9. This CDR3 reads CASRAQGGHTYEQYF. Written as DNA, the CDR3 is TGTGCCAGCAGAGCACAGGGGGGCCATACCTACGAGCAGTACTTC.

The rearrangement joins TRBV3-1 to TRBJ2-1; the match to TRBD2 covers 11 bases. Germline trimming cut 4 bases from V and 5 bases from J; bases unmatched to any gene: 4. The germline CDR1 and CDR2 sequences are LGHDT and YNNKEL (reference sequence). The CDR3 contains 15 residues. The CDR3 DNA sequence: TGTGCCAGCAGCCGCGGGACTAGCGGACACAATGAGCAGTTCTTC. Translation gives CASSRGTSGHNEQFF.

The rearrangement joins TRBV4-2 to TRBJ2-7; weak D call: TRBD2 (6 bases). CDR1 LGHNA and CDR2 YNFKEQ come from the germline V gene. The CDR3 runs to 16 residues. V was pared by 3 bases and J by 0 bases, with 15 bases between. The CDR3 DNA sequence: TGTGCCAGCAGCCAGGAGTGGGCGGGGAGCTCCTACGAGCAGTACTTC. Its translation: CASSQEWAGSSYEQYF.

The table lists this clonotype with many counts. The rearrangement links TRBV29-1 to TRBJ2-6; TRBD1 might be the D (6 bases). This CDR3 is built from 13 residues. In germline, CDR1 is SQVTM, CDR2 ANQGSEA. Between the trimmed V and J ends, which lost 6 bases and 4 bases, there was a span of 10 bases. CDR3 loop: CSVRGAGANVLTF. The DNA of the CDR3 is TGCAGCGTCAGGGGTGCCGGGGCCAACGTCCTGACTTTC.

The chain employs TRBV28 and TRBJ2-3; 9 bases match TRBD2. Trimming at V came to 5 bases and at J to 3 bases, leaving 12 bases not matched to a gene. The V gene's germline CDR1 is MDHEN and CDR2 SYDVKM. The CDR3 runs 17 residues. The DNA of the CDR3 is TGTGCCAGCAGTCTCACTAAGCGGGGGGCGGGGACAGATACGCAGTATTTT. Protein sequence: CASSLTKRGAGTDTQYF.

The CDR3 DNA reads as TGTGCCAGCAGCCCTGGAGGGAGACAAGAGACCCAGTACTTC. Its translation is CASSPGGRQETQYF. V is TRBV7-2 and J is TRBJ2-5; perhaps TRBD2 as D (6 bases). V was shortened by 5 bases and J by 2 bases, with 12 bases between the two germline ends. In germline, CDR1 is SGHTA, CDR2 FQGNSA. The CDR3 runs to 14 residues.

The V gene is TRBV6-2 or TRBV6-3, the J gene TRBJ2-3; the D gene is possibly TRBD2 (5 bases). The germline CDR1 and CDR2 sequences are MNHEY and SVGEGT. Between the trimmed V and J ends, which lost 0 bases and 2 bases, there was a span of 15 bases. This CDR3 has 17 residues. In DNA, the CDR3 is TGTGCCAGCAGTTACTCGGCCTCGGCGGGTTTCACAGATACGCAGTATTTT. Translated, it gives CASSYSASAGFTDTQYF.

A note on this clonotype: A much larger clone sits a single nucleotide away, making a read error possible. This chain joins TRBV27 and TRBJ2-7; 7 positions agree with TRBD1. V lost 11 bases and J lost 3; bases outside the gene matches: 16. CDR1 and CDR2 (germline): MNHEY, SMNVEV (reference sequence). The CDR3 has 15 residues. The CDR3 sequence: CASRRAGTDDYEQYF. The CDR3 bases are TGTGCCTCCCGAAGGGCAGGGACAGATGACTACGAGCAGTACTTC.

This clonotype was seen a handful of times. The J gene is TRBJ1-2, the V gene TRBV4-1, with a weak D call TRBD1 (5 bases). V gave up 1 base and J gave up 6 bases, with 18 bases separating them. CDR3 length: 16 residues. Per the germline V gene, CDR1 is MGHRA and CDR2 is YSYEKL. The DNA for the CDR3 is TGCGCCAGCAGCCAAGTGTATTTGGGGGTATCGCATGGCTACACCTTC. Translation: CASSQVYLGVSHGYTF.

The chain recombines TRBV4-2 with TRBJ2-1, with 11 bases that match TRBD2. This CDR3 contains 20 residues. Per germline, CDR1 LGHNA and CDR2 YNFKEQ. With V trimmed by 1 base and J by 1 base, 12 bases remained unmatched. In nucleotides, the CDR3 is TGTGCCAGCAGCCAAGTTGTGTCTAGCGGGGGGCTCACATCCTACAATGAGCAGTTCTTC. Translated: CASSQVVSSGGLTSYNEQFF.

This clonotype was seen repeatedly, ten times or more. J is TRBJ1-1 and V is TRBV5-1, with TRBD1 identical over 9 bases. This CDR3 is 13 amino acids long. CDR1 SGHRS and CDR2 YFSETQ come from the germline V gene. V lost 5 bases, J lost 5 bases, and 4 bases stayed unmatched. The chain's CDR3 is CASRDRGSTEAFF. CDR3 nucleotide sequence: TGCGCCAGCAGGGACAGGGGAAGTACTGAAGCTTTCTTT.

This chain links TRBV11-2 with TRBJ2-1; 13 positions agree with TRBD2. CDR1 is SGHAT, CDR2 FQNNGV, per germline. This CDR3 has 16 amino acids. Trimming removed 1 base from V and 9 bases from J; junction bases left unmatched: 6. The CDR3 DNA reads TGTGCCAGCAGCTTAGGGACTAGCGGGGGCCTGAGTGAGCAGTTCTTC. It is translated as CASSLGTSGGLSEQFF. Based on the CDR3 plus reference TRBV11-2 and TRBJ2-1, the full variable domain is EAGVAQSPRYKIIEKRQSVAFWCNPISGHATLYWYQQILGQGPKLLIQFQNNGVVDDSQLPKDRFSAERLKGVDSTLKIQPAKLEDSAVYLCASSLGTSGGLSEQFFGPGTRLTVL.

This chain uses TRBV7-8 with TRBJ2-3; D unresolved. V was pared by 5 bases and J by 0 bases, with 12 bases between. Germline lookup yields CDR1 SGHVS and CDR2 FQNEAQ. The CDR3 is 15 amino acids. The CDR3 loop reads CASSHKLGSTDTQYF. For the CDR3, the DNA is TGTGCCAGCAGCCACAAGTTGGGGAGCACAGATACGCAGTATTTT.

This clonotype has a handful of counts. J is TRBJ2-1 and V is TRBV29-1, with 7 bases fitting TRBD2. The germline gives CDR1 SQVTM, CDR2 ANQGSEA. Trimming took 7 bases from V and 8 from J; bases not matched to a gene: 2. This CDR3 has 10 amino acids. The CDR3: CSGGGYEQFF. CDR3 nucleotide sequence: TGCAGCGGGGGGGGTTATGAGCAGTTCTTC.

In this sample, this clonotype turned up once. The junction departs from germline at one end; a sequencing error may be responsible. The V call is TRBV7-2, the J call TRBJ2-2; D possibly matches TRBD1 or TRBD2 (6 bases each). Germline values: CDR1 SGHTA, CDR2 FQGNSA. CDR3 length: 15 amino acids. Here the CDR3 reads CASALRGPNAGELFF. As DNA, the CDR3 is TGTGCCAGCGCGCTTCGGGGGCCGAACGCCGGGGAGCTGTTTTTT. Complete variable domain (other parts from reference TRBV7-2 and TRBJ2-2): GAGVSQSPSNKVTEKGKDVELRCDPISGHTALYWYRQSLGQGLEFLIYFQGNSAPDKSGLPSDRFSAERTGGSVSTLTIQRTQQEDSAVYLCASALRGPNAGELFFGEGSRLTVL.

The CDR3 bases are TGTGCCACCAGTGGACACAGGGGTTCCCGGGAGACCCAGTACTTC. Translation: CATSGHRGSRETQYF. J is TRBJ2-5 and V is TRBV24-1, with 7 bases aligning to TRBD1. Trimming at V came to 5 bases and at J to 5 bases, leaving 10 bases not matched to a gene. The CDR3 has 15 residues. Germline lookup yields CDR1 KGHDR and CDR2 SFDVKD.

This clonotype was counted only a few times. The chain employs TRBV7-9 and TRBJ2-7; D gene uncertain. Trimming removed 5 bases at V and 6 bases at J, with 14 bases between. Germline V gene lookup returns CDR1 SEHNR and CDR2 FQNEAQ (reference sequence). The CDR3 has 13 residues. The CDR3 DNA reads TGTGCCAGCAGCCGCGAAGGACGGTTCGAGCAGTACTTC. This encodes CASSREGRFEQYF.

In this sample, this clonotype turned up a few times. The chain carries TRBV20-1 and TRBJ2-1, with TRBD2 identical over 8 bases. The ends lost 8 bases at V and 5 bases at J; junction bases unmatched: 5. The germline gives CDR1 DFQATT, CDR2 SNEGSKA (reference sequence). CDR3 length: 12 residues. The CDR3 coding sequence is TGCAGTTTAGCGGGGAGCAACAATGAGCAGTTCTTC. It specifies CSLAGSNNEQFF.

This clonotype occurred many times. The chain carries TRBV6-1 and TRBJ2-1; 11 bases map to TRBD1. This CDR3 comprises 14 residues. Germline assignment: CDR1 MNHNS and CDR2 SASEGT. The ends lost 6 bases at V and 4 bases at J; junction bases unmatched: 2. The CDR3: CASRDRGLYNEQFF. In DNA form, the CDR3 reads TGTGCCAGCAGGGACAGGGGGCTGTACAATGAGCAGTTCTTC.

The chain combines TRBV7-2 with TRBJ2-1, with D possibly matching TRBD1 (5 bases). Trimming took 1 base from V and 5 from J, leaving 15 bases between them. The CDR3 runs to 16 residues. CDR1 is SGHTA and CDR2 is FQGNSA in the germline V gene. The CDR3 sequence is CASSLGRGFFDNEQFF. CDR3 bases: TGTGCCAGCAGCTTAGGTAGGGGTTTCTTTGACAATGAGCAGTTCTTC.

V usage is TRBV3-1 and J usage is TRBJ2-1, with 14 nucleotides matching TRBD2. Germline lookup yields CDR1 LGHDT and CDR2 YNNKEL (reference sequence). CDR3 length: 18 residues. CDR3 sequence reads: CTFCFKCRTSGRCNEQFF. CDR3 coding DNA: TGTACCTTCTGTTTTAAGTGTAGGACTAGCGGGAGGTGCAATGAGCAGTTCTTC.

This CDR3 reads CATSRQAGGAETQYF. In nucleotides, the CDR3 is TGTGCCACCAGCAGACAAGCGGGAGGGGCCGAGACCCAGTACTTC. The rearrangement joins TRBV15 to TRBJ2-5; TRBD2 matches 10 bases. Germline trimming cut 2 bases from V and 5 bases from J; bases unmatched to any gene: 5. This CDR3 comprises 15 residues. The germline gives CDR1 LNHNV, CDR2 YYDKDF (reference sequence).

This clonotype came up a few times. The germline gene is not matched at one end of the junction; a read error may be the cause. The CDR3 reads CASSLSGQGAPDF. The CDR3, as DNA: TGTGCCAGCAGCTTATCGGGACAGGGGGCCCCTGACTTC. The V and J genes are TRBV7-2 and TRBJ2-7; 12 positions agree with TRBD1. The CDR3 runs to 13 residues. Germline V gene data show CDR1 as SGHTA and CDR2 as FQGNSA.

This clonotype has just a few counts. The chain combines TRBV3-1 with TRBJ2-3; D is ambiguous. Trimming took 6 bases from V and 4 from J, leaving 23 bases between them. Germline V lookup: CDR1 LGHDT, CDR2 YNNKEL (reference sequence). The CDR3 runs 17 residues. CDR3 nucleotides: TGTGCCAGCAGTCACCCTCTCCGACTCCTAGGTGCAGATACGCAGTATTTT. This codes for CASSHPLRLLGADTQYF.

The table lists this clonotype with a few counts. The chain couples TRBV18 to TRBJ1-1, with 7 bases identical to TRBD1. The germline V gene encodes CDR1 KGHSH and CDR2 LQKENI. The junction had 8 bases not matched to a gene; V was cut back by 4 bases and J by 3 bases. The CDR3 is 15 residues long. The CDR3 loop is CASSRYQGVDTEAFF. CDR3 DNA sequence: TGTGCCAGCTCACGCTATCAGGGGGTGGACACTGAAGCTTTCTTT. The complete variable domain, with remaining parts taken from reference TRBV18 and TRBJ1-1, reads NAGVMQNPRHLVRRRGQEARLRCSPMKGHSHVYWYRQLPEEGLKFMVYLQKENIIDESGMPKERFSAEFPKEGPSILRIQQVVRGDSAAYFCASSRYQGVDTEAFFGQGTRLTVV.